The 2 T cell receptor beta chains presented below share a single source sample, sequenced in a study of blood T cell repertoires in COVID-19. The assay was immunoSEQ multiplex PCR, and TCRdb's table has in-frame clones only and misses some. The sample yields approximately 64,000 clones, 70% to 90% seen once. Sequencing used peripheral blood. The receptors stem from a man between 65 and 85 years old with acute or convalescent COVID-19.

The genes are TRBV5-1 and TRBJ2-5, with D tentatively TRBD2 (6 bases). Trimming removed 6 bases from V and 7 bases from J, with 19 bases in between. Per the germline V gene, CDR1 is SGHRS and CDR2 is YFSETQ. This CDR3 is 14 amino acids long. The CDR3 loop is CASIINPAGGTQYF. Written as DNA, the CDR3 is TGCGCCAGCATCATCAACCCTGCCGGGGGGACCCAGTACTTC.

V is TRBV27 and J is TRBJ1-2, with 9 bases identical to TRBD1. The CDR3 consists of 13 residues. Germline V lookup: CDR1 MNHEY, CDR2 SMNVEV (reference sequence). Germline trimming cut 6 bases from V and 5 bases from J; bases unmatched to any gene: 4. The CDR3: CASSRTGAYGYTF. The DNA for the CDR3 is TGTGCCAGCAGCCGGACAGGGGCTTATGGCTACACCTTC.